These T cell receptor beta chains were read from a single sample in a study of blood T cell repertoires in COVID-19. Clones were read by immunoSEQ multiplex PCR, and TCRdb kept only the in-frame ones, dropping some. The table lists some 260,000 clones, around nine tenths of them singletons. The sample taken for sequencing was peripheral blood. These receptors were obtained from a man aged 18-30 years with active or convalescent COVID-19. Both conserved end residues are part of each CDR3. Size tells how often a clone was seen (once, few, many) or the class of an expanded clone, and some rows leave it out.

length	J	size	V	CDR3
16	TRBJ1-3	-	TRBV7-6	CASSPQRQGSGNTIYF
16	TRBJ2-2	-	TRBV7-9	CASSFLKAPNTGELFF
15	TRBJ2-7	few	TRBV7-7	CASSLDYGKSYEQYF
16	TRBJ2-5	-	TRBV7-2	CASSLGSSGGQETQYF
12	TRBJ1-1	-	TRBV11-2	CASSRDRAEAFF
15	TRBJ1-3	-	TRBV6-5	CASSLGVHSGNTIYF
15	TRBJ1-5	-	TRBV7-8	CASSLVQGANQPQHF
15	TRBJ2-3	-	TRBV5-1	CASRSSGAPTDTQYF
18	TRBJ2-7	-	TRBV7-2	CASSLVGPLGQGGYEQYF
15	TRBJ2-5	-	TRBV7-8	CASSFRTSGGETQYF
15	TRBJ1-1	-	TRBV13	CASSSRQGARAEAFF
14	TRBJ2-1	-	TRBV6-6	CASSLSGGGNEQFF
12	TRBJ1-1	-	TRBV7-8	CASSQRPLGAFF
13	TRBJ2-3	-	TRBV19	CASSIIGDDTQYF
14	TRBJ1-2	-	TRBV5-4	CASSEDRFLKGYTF
15	TRBJ1-2	-	TRBV14	CASRTGTRGGYGYTF
15	TRBJ1-5	-	TRBV28	CASSLVQGGNQPQHF
17	TRBJ2-3	few	TRBV7-9	CASSLFVGTSVTDTQYF
15	TRBJ1-1	-	TRBV6-1	CASSEEQGPWTEAFF
16	TRBJ1-3	-	TRBV15	CATSRDGGSGGNTIYF
15	TRBJ2-1	-	TRBV20-1	CSASKAGGFRNEQFF
13	TRBJ1-2	-	TRBV6-4	CASSGGSNYGYTF
13	TRBJ2-3	once	TRBV6-4	CASSAQGGDTQYF
15	TRBJ2-1	-	TRBV15	CATSPGQESYNEQFF